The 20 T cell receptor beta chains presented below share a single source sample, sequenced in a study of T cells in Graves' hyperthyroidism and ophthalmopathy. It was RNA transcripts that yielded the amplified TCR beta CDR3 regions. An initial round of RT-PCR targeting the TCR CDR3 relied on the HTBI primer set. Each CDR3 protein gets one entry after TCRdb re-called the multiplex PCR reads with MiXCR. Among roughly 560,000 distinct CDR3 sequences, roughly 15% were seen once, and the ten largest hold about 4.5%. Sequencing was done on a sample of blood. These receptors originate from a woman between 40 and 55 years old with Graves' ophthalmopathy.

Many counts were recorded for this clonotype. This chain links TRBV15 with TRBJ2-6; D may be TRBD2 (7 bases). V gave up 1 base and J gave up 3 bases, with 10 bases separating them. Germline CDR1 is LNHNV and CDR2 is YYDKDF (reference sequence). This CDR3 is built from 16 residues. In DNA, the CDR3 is TGTGCCACCAGCAGAGGGGGGGGCGATGGGGCCAACGTCCTGACTTTC. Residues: CATSRGGGDGANVLTF.

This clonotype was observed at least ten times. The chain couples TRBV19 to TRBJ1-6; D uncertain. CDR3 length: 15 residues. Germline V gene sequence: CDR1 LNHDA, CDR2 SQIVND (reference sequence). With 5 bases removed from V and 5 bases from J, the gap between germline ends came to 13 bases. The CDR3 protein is CASSPLDLDNSPLHF. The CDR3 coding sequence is TGTGCCAGTAGTCCTTTGGACTTAGATAATTCACCCCTCCACTTT.

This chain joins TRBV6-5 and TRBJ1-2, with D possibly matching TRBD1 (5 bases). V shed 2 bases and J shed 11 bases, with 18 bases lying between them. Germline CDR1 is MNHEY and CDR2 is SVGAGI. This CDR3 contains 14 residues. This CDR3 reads CASSYGPAGRGYTF. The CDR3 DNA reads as TGTGCCAGCAGTTACGGTCCCGCAGGGCGAGGGTACACCTTC.

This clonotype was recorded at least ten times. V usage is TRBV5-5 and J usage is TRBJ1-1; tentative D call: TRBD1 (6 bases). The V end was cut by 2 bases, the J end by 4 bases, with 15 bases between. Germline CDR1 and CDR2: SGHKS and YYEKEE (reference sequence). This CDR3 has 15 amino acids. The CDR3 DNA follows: TGTGCCAGCAGCTTTCCAGGGAAGGGGGGCACTGAAGCTTTCTTT. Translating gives CASSFPGKGGTEAFF.

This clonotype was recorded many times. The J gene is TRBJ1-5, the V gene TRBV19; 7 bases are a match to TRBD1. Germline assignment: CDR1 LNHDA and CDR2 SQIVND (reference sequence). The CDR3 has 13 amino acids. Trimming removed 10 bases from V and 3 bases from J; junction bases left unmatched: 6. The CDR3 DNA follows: TGTGCCACCTCAGGGGGTATCAATCAGCCCCAGCATTTT. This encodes CATSGGINQPQHF.

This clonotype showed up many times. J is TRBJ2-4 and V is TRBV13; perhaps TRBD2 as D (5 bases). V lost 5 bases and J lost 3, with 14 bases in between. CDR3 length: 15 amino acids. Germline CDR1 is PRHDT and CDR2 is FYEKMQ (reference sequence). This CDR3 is CASSHKEVGKNIQYF. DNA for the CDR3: TGTGCCAGCAGCCACAAGGAGGTTGGCAAAAACATTCAGTACTTC.

CDR3 DNA: TGTGCCAGTAATTCCGGGACTAGCGGAAAAAACATTCAGTACTTC. Amino acids: CASNSGTSGKNIQYF. The V gene is TRBV6-1, the J gene TRBJ2-4; 11 bases map to TRBD2. J was trimmed by 4 bases and V by 9 bases; bases with no gene match: 8. The CDR3 loop spans 15 amino acids. Germline CDR1 is MNHNS and CDR2 is SASEGT.

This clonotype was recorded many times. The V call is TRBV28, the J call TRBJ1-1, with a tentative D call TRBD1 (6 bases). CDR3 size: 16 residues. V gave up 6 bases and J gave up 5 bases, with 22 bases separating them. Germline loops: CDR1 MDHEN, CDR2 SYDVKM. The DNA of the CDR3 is TGTGCCAGCAGCTGGTCGAGAGGGGGGGTAGAGACTGAAGCTTTCTTT. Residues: CASSWSRGGVETEAFF.

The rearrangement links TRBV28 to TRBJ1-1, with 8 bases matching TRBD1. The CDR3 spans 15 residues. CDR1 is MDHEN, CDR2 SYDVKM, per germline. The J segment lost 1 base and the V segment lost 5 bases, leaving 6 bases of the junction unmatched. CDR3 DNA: TGTGCCAGCAGTATACAGGGGGGGGAGAACACTGAAGCTTTCTTT. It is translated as CASSIQGGENTEAFF.

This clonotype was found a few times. CDR3 region: CASVRDGQETQYF. CDR3 DNA: TGTGCCAGCGTCCGGGACGGGCAAGAGACCCAGTACTTC. The chain recombines TRBV3-1 with TRBJ2-5, with D perhaps matching TRBD1 or TRBD2 (5 bases each). Deletions cut 8 bases from V and 2 bases from J, with 12 bases between. Germline V lookup: CDR1 LGHDT, CDR2 YNNKEL (reference sequence). This CDR3 contains 13 residues.

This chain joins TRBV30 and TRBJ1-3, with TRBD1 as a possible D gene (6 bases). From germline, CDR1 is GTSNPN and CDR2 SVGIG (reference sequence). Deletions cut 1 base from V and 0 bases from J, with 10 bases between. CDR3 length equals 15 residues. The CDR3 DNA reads TGTGCCTGGAGTGCCGGACAGAGCTCTGGAAACACCATATATTTT. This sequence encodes CAWSAGQSSGNTIYF. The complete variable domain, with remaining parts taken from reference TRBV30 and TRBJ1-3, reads SQTIHQWPATLVQPVGSPLSLECTVEGTSNPNLYWYRQAAGRGLQLLFYSVGIGQISSEVPQNLSASRPQDRQFILSSKKLLLSDSGFYLCAWSAGQSSGNTIYFGEGSWLTVV.

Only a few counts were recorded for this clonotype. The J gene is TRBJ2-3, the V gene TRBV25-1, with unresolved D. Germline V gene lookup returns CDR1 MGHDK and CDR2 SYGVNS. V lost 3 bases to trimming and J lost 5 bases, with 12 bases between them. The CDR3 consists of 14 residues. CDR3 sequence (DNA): TGTGCCAGCAGTGACCCTTCCGAGGAAGATACGCAGTATTTT. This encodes CASSDPSEEDTQYF.

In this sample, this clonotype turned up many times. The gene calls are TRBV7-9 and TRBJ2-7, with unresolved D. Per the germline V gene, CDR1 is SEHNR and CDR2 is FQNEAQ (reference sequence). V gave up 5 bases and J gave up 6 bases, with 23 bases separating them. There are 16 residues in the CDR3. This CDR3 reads CASSPARSATEGEQYF. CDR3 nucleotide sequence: TGTGCCAGCAGCCCCGCCCGCTCGGCAACAGAAGGCGAGCAGTACTTC.

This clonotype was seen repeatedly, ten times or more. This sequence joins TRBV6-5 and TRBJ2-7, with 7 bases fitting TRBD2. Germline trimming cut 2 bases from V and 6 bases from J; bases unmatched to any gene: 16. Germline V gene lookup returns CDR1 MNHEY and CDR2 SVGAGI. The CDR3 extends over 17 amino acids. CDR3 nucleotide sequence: TGTGCCAGCAGTTACAGCGTTCCTAGCGGAACCATCTCCGAGCAGTACTTC. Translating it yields CASSYSVPSGTISEQYF.

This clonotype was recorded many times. CDR3 in amino acids: CASRTGGHTEAFF. In DNA form, the CDR3 reads TGTGCCAGCAGGACAGGGGGCCACACTGAAGCTTTCTTT. V usage is TRBV27 and J usage is TRBJ1-1; 10 bases match TRBD1. The CDR3 consists of 13 residues. V was pared by 6 bases and J by 3 bases, with 1 base of the junction left unmatched. Germline-derived CDR1 and CDR2 are MNHEY and SMNVEV (reference sequence).

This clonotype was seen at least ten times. The CDR3 loop is CASSTLQDYYGYTF. As DNA, the CDR3 is TGTGCCAGTAGTACCCTACAGGACTACTATGGCTACACCTTC. The gene calls are TRBV19 and TRBJ1-2, with D perhaps TRBD1 (5 bases). The germline V gene has CDR1 LNHDA and CDR2 SQIVND (reference sequence). The CDR3 runs 14 residues. The V gene lost 4 bases and the J gene lost 3 bases, with 12 bases spanning the gap.

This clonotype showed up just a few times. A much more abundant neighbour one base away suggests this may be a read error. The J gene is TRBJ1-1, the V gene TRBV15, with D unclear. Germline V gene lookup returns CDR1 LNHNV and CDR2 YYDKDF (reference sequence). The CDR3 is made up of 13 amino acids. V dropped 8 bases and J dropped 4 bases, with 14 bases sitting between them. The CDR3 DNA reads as TGTGCCACCCTGGCCTCTTTGGTCACTGAAGCTTTCTTT. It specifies CATLASLVTEAFF. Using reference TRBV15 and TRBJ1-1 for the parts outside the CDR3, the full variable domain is DAMVIQNPRYQVTQFGKPVTLSCSQTLNHNVMYWYQQKSSQAPKLLFHYYDKDFNNEADTPDNFQSRRPNTSFCFLDIRSPGLGDTAMYLCATLASLVTEAFFGQGTRLTVV.

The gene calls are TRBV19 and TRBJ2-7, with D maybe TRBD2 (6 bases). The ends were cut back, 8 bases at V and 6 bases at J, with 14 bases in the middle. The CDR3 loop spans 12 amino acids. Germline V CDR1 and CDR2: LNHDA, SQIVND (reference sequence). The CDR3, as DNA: TGTGCCAGTGGTCGACTGGGGGGCGAGCAGTACTTC. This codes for CASGRLGGEQYF.

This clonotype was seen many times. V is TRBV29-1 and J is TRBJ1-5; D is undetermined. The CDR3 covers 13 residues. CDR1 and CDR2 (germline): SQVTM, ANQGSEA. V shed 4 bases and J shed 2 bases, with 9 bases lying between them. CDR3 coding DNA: TGCAGCGTTGCGTGGATGGGCAATCAGCCCCAGCATTTT. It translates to CSVAWMGNQPQHF.

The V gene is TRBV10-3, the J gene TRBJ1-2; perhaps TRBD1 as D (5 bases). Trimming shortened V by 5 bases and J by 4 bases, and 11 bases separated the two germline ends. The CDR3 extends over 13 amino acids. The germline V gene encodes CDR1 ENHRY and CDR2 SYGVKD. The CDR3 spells CAISFGGGYGYTF. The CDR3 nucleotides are TGTGCCATCAGTTTTGGGGGTGGCTATGGCTACACCTTC.